This T cell receptor beta chain emerged from a study of blood T cell repertoires in COVID-19. Looking at the study overall: Sample material is recorded as cDNA or gDNA derived from T cells, B-cell-depleted T cells, or PBMCs.

In the authors' methods: Cell counts per sample came from amplifying reference gene primers. Profiling relied on immunoSEQ multiplex PCR, and the TCRdb table lists in-frame clones only, not all of them. That table is the source of V, J and clone size, and D and trimming were worked out from the DNA. This sample has about 350,000 clones, with approximately 91% found just once. Trimming took 5 bases from V and 6 from J; bases not matched to a gene: 8. The CDR3 consists of 15 residues. Germline CDR1 reads LGHDT; CDR2 reads YNNKEL (reference sequence). In terms of age and location, participants ranged from about 18 to 95 years and lived in under 30 US areas. In assigning cohorts, the study relied on participant-reported clinical history. This clone was seen only a few times.

The gene calls are TRBV3-1 (or the pseudogene TRBV3-2) and TRBJ2-2; 8 bases agree with TRBD2. The TCR originated in a woman aged 25 to 45 who had been exposed to COVID-19. The sequencing sample was made of PBMCs or T cells enriched from blood (not recorded which). CDR3 DNA: TGTGCCAGCAGCTCCCTCGGGGGGGAGGCCGGGGAGCTGTTTTTT. Translation: CASSSLGGEAGELFF.